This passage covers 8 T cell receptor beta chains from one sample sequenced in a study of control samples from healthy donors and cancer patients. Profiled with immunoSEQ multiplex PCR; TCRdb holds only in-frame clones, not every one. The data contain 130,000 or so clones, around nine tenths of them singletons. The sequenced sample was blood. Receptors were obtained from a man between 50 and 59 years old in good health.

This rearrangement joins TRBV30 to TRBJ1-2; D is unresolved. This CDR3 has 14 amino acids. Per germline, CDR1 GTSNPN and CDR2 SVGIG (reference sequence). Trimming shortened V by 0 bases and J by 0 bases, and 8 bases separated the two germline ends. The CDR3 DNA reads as TGTGCCTGGAGTGTACCTGGCCCTAACTATGGCTACACCTTC. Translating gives CAWSVPGPNYGYTF.

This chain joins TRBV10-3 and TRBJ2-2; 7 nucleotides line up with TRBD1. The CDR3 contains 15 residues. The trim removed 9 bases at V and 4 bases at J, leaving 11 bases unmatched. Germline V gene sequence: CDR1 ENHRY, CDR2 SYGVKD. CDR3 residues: CAINREGAPTGELFF. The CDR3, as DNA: TGTGCCATTAATCGCGAGGGGGCCCCCACCGGGGAGCTGTTTTTT.

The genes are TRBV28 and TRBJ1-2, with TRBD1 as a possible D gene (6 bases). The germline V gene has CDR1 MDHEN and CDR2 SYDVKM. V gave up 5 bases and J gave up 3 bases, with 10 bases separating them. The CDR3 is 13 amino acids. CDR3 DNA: TGTGCCAGCAGTCCTACAGGGCACTATGGCTACACCTTC. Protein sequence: CASSPTGHYGYTF.

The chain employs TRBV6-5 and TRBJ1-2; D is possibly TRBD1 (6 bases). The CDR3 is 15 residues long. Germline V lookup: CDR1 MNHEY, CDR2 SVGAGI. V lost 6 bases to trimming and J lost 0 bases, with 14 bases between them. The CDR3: CASSRTRGTNYGYTF. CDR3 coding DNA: TGTGCCAGCAGCCGTACCAGGGGCACTAACTATGGCTACACCTTC.

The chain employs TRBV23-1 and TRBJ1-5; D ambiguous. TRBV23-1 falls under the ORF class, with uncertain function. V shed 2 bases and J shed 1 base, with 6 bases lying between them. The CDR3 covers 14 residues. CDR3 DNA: TGCGCCAGCAGTCAAGAGTCCAGCAATCAGCCCCAGCATTTT. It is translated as CASSQESSNQPQHF.

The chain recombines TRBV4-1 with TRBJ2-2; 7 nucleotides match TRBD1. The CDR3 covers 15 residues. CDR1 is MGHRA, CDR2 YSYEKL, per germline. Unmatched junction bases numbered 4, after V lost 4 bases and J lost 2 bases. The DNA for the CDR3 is TGCGCCAGCAGCCTTGGGGACAGTAACACCGGGGAGCTGTTTTTT. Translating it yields CASSLGDSNTGELFF.

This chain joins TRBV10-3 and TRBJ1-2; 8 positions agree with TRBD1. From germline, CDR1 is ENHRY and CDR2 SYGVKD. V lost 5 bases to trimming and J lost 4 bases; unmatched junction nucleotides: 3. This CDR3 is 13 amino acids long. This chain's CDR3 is CAISSGTGYGYTF. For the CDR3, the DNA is TGTGCCATCAGTTCCGGGACAGGCTATGGCTACACCTTC.

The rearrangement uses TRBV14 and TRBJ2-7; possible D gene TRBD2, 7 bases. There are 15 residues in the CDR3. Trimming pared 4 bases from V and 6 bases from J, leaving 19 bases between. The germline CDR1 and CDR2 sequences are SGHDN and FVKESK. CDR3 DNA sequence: TGTGCCAGCAGCCGAAGTGGGGGGGCGGCTCTCGAGCAGTACTTC. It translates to CASSRSGGAALEQYF. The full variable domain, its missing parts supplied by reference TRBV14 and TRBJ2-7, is EAGVTQFPSHSVIEKGQTVTLRCDPISGHDNLYWYRRVMGKEIKFLLHFVKESKQDESGMPNNRFLAERTGGTYSTLKVQPAELEDSGVYFCASSRSGGAALEQYFGPGTRLTVT.